This TCR beta chain originates from a study of cytomegalovirus exposure and HLA in healthy donors. The CDR3 is 15 residues long. Trimming at V came to 6 bases and at J to 6 bases, leaving 11 bases not matched to a gene. Germline CDR1 and CDR2: LNHDA and SQIVND (reference sequence). Concerning this clone itself: The antigen remains unidentified.

Study results and caveats: Reported findings show TCR beta sequences accurately forecast HLA-A and HLA-B alleles in most subjects.

Those who donated were healthy bone marrow donors. The donors, nominally healthy at sampling, likely had unrecorded immune exposures. PCR used 60 Vbeta primers and 13 Jbeta primers. Authors' processing steps: A later analysis tallied 87 million or so unique TCR beta chains, around 10 million of them shared. Some clones are missing from TCRdb's copy, which holds only in-frame ones; the method was immunoSEQ multiplex PCR. The V and J calls and clone size were taken over from that table, and D and trimming were inferred from the DNA. The sample contains fewer than 150,000 clones, about 86% of which appear only once.

Sequenced material: PBMCs. This clonotype was obtained from a man aged 35-49 years in good health and CMV-seropositive. V and J are TRBV19 and TRBJ2-4; 7 bases align to TRBD2. CDR3 region: CASSRGRGVSNIQYF. The CDR3 region has the DNA TGTGCCAGTAGCCGCGGGAGAGGGGTCTCAAACATTCAGTACTTC. Looking up the rest from reference TRBV19 and TRBJ2-4 gives the full variable domain: DGGITQSPKYLFRKEGQNVTLSCEQNLNHDAMYWYRQDPGQGLRLIYYSQIVNDFQKGDIAEGYSVSREKKESFPLTVTSAQKNPTAFYLCASSRGRGVSNIQYFGAGTRLSVL.